The 12 T cell receptor beta chains below were found in one sample sequenced in a study of Graves' ophthalmopathy and Graves' hyperthyroidism. For repertoire sequencing, the TCR beta CDR3 regions were amplified from RNA transcripts. The first round was an RT-PCR with HTBI primers, and the second round was a multiplex PCR. MiXCR, applied by TCRdb to the multiplex PCR reads, yields one record per CDR3 protein. The table records approximately 1.2 million distinct CDR3 sequences, about 35% of them present only once. Sequencing was done on a sample of peripheral blood or thyroid tissue (not recorded which). The source of these receptors is an adult man with Graves' hyperthyroidism.

This clonotype was seen ten or more times. The rearrangement uses TRBV7-9 and TRBJ1-3, with TRBD1 matching 10 bases. There are 15 residues in the CDR3. In germline, CDR1 is SEHNR, CDR2 FQNEAQ (reference sequence). J was trimmed by 2 bases and V by 6 bases; bases with no gene match: 4. The CDR3 DNA reads as TGTGCCAGCAGTTCCGGACAGGGGGCTGGAAACACCATATATTTT. As protein: CASSSGQGAGNTIYF.

This clonotype has a count of ten or more. This sequence joins TRBV11-2 and TRBJ1-1, with D unclear. The ends were cut back, 8 bases at V and 0 bases at J, with 16 bases in the middle. The CDR3 is 15 residues long. Per the germline V gene, CDR1 is SGHAT and CDR2 is FQNNGV. The CDR3 sequence: CASGPAGSLNTEAFF. CDR3 coding DNA: TGTGCCAGCGGGCCGGCAGGTTCACTGAACACTGAAGCTTTCTTT.

This clonotype was recorded a few times. This chain links TRBV11-2 with TRBJ2-6; no firm D call. V was cut by 6 bases and J by 1 base, with 7 bases left in between. Germline loops: CDR1 SGHAT, CDR2 FQNNGV. The CDR3 length is 14 residues. This chain's CDR3 is CASRWASGANVLTF. The CDR3 region has the DNA TGTGCCAGCAGGTGGGCATCTGGGGCCAACGTCCTGACTTTC.

The rearrangement links TRBV10-3 to TRBJ2-5, with D perhaps TRBD2 (8 bases). The CDR3 loop spans 16 amino acids. CDR1 ENHRY and CDR2 SYGVKD come from the germline V gene. Trimming removed 10 bases from V and 6 bases from J, with 27 bases in between. The CDR3 is CASSLDPGGGFQTQYF. CDR3 nucleotide sequence: TGTGCCAGCAGCTTAGACCCGGGAGGGGGCTTCCAGACCCAGTACTTC.

The gene calls are TRBV12-3 or TRBV12-4 and TRBJ2-5; 9 bases are a match to TRBD1. The CDR3 is 15 residues long. Unmatched junction bases numbered 8, after V lost 5 bases and J lost 4 bases. The CDR3 is CASSTLRDRAETQYF. In DNA, the CDR3 is TGTGCCAGCAGTACCTTGAGGGACAGGGCAGAGACCCAGTACTTC.

The sample holds a few counts of this clonotype. This chain links TRBV19 with TRBJ2-7, with D perhaps matching TRBD1 (5 bases). V was trimmed by 5 bases and J by 0 bases, leaving 14 bases between them. This CDR3 region has 15 residues. From germline, CDR1 is LNHDA and CDR2 SQIVND (reference sequence). CDR3 sequence (DNA): TGTGCCAGTAGTGTCTACAGGCTACCCTCCTACGAGCAGTACTTC. Translation gives CASSVYRLPSYEQYF.

On this clonotype: The CDR3 carries no conserved terminal phenylalanine or tryptophan, so it likely arises from a read error. The rearrangement joins TRBV14 to TRBJ1-2, with D tentatively TRBD1 (5 bases). From germline, CDR1 is SGHDN and CDR2 FVKESK. This CDR3 region has 15 residues. The CDR3 loop reads CASSQDRQGSRGYTS. The DNA for the CDR3 is TGCGCCAGCAGCCAAGATCGGCAGGGATCTCGTGGCTACACCTCC.

This chain connects TRBV10-3 to TRBJ2-5; no definite D call. Germline assignment: CDR1 ENHRY and CDR2 SYGVKD. The V and J ends lost 4 bases and 5 bases respectively, with 14 bases between them. The CDR3 has 14 amino acids. CDR3 region: CAISGSGIGETQYF. The CDR3 coding sequence is TGTGCCATCAGTGGGTCAGGAATTGGTGAGACCCAGTACTTC.

This clonotype was observed a handful of times. The rearrangement uses TRBV27 and TRBJ2-7, with D tentatively TRBD2 (6 bases). The germline V gene encodes CDR1 MNHEY and CDR2 SMNVEV (reference sequence). Trimming cost V 8 bases and J 2 bases, with 10 bases left between them. This CDR3 contains 12 residues. CDR3 amino acids: CASSAGPYEQYF. CDR3 bases: TGTGCCAGCTCGGCGGGACCCTACGAGCAGTACTTC.

The table lists this clonotype with many counts. V and J are TRBV5-1 and TRBJ2-7; D might be TRBD1 (6 bases). Trimming stripped 4 bases from V and 0 bases from J, with 14 bases between. The germline CDR1 and CDR2 sequences are SGHRS and YFSETQ. CDR3 length: 15 amino acids. The CDR3 DNA reads TGCGCCAGCAGCCAGGACAGCGGAAGCTCCTACGAGCAGTACTTC. It yields the protein CASSQDSGSSYEQYF.

CDR3 DNA sequence: TGCGCCCTCGGGACAGACACGAACACCGGGGAGCTGTTTTTT. Protein: CALGTDTNTGELFF. The J gene is TRBJ2-2, the V gene TRBV10-1, with 7 positions matching TRBD1. V dropped 11 bases and J dropped 0; count of bases not matched to a gene: 6. The CDR3 sequence is 14 residues long. Germline CDR1 is WNHNN and CDR2 is SYGVQD (reference sequence).

This clonotype was found a few times. The chain combines TRBV4-3 with TRBJ2-7; D possibly uses TRBD1 or TRBD2 (5 bases each). The germline CDR1 and CDR2 sequences are LGHNA and YSLEER. V was cut by 0 bases and J by 2 bases, with 17 bases left in between. This CDR3 region has 17 residues. CDR3 coding DNA: TGCGCCAGCAGCCAAGATATTGTAAGGGACCGAGCCTACGAGCAGTACTTC. Protein: CASSQDIVRDRAYEQYF.